The 7 T cell receptor beta chains below all came from one sample that was sequenced in a study of spatial heterogeneity in lung cancer. Study findings and constraints: The number of expanded tumor alpha and beta chains correlated with mutation number.

These receptors have no identified antigens. Time point meaning: sample taken at primary tumor resection. TCRdb fed the 5' RACE reads into MiXCR, producing one record per CDR3 protein. The sample has some 9,300 distinct CDR3 sequences; 45% to 65% are singletons. Here the sequenced sample was lung tumor tissue, taken at surgery. These TCRs come from a female donor with early-stage non-small cell lung cancer.

Comments on this clonotype: With the library built for alpha chains, this beta chain is off target and its frequency is not meaningful. V is TRBV28 and J is TRBJ2-1, with no clear D. The length of the CDR3 is 14 residues. Per germline, CDR1 MDHEN and CDR2 SYDVKM. V gave up 5 bases and J gave up 9 bases, with 17 bases separating them. The CDR3 protein is CASSVMRRYFEQFF. The CDR3 bases are TGTGCCAGCAGTGTTATGCGTCGATATTTTGAGCAGTTCTTC.

This clonotype has only a few counts. This beta chain represents an off-target read in a library built for alpha chains; its size is of limited meaning. CDR3 DNA: TGTGCCAGCAGTTATCTGGGACGTGAAGCTTTCTTT. Protein sequence: CASSYLGREAFF. V gene TRBV6-5 combines with J gene TRBJ1-1, with D possibly being TRBD1 (5 bases). Germline loops: CDR1 MNHEY, CDR2 SVGAGI. V was pared by 3 bases and J by 7 bases, with 9 bases between. The CDR3 consists of 12 residues.

On this clonotype: This beta chain represents an off-target read in a library built for alpha chains; its size is of limited meaning. The rearrangement uses TRBV18 and TRBJ2-5; D uncertain. The length of the CDR3 is 14 residues. Germline V gene sequence: CDR1 KGHSH, CDR2 LQKENI. V was trimmed by 0 bases and J by 5 bases, leaving 10 bases between them. This CDR3 reads CASSPPGMKETQYF. DNA for the CDR3: TGTGCCAGCTCACCACCAGGGATGAAGGAGACCCAGTACTTC.

On this clonotype itself: Found in a library prepared for alpha chains, this beta chain is an off-target read, and its abundance has little meaning. The chain employs TRBV5-1 and TRBJ1-2; TRBD1 is a possible D gene (5 bases). The CDR3 spans 12 residues. CDR1 and CDR2 (germline): SGHRS, YFSETQ. The germline V and J ends were trimmed by 4 bases and 6 bases, with 10 bases remaining between them. CDR3 protein: CASSPEGHGYTF. The CDR3 bases are TGCGCCAGCAGCCCGGAGGGGCATGGCTACACCTTC.

As for this clonotype: This beta chain was picked up by a library intended for alpha chains and is off target, so its count carries little meaning. The chain is built from TRBV20-1 and TRBJ2-7; D is undetermined. CDR3 length: 14 residues. Germline lookup yields CDR1 DFQATT and CDR2 SNEGSKA (reference sequence). Trimming shortened V by 1 base and J by 5 bases, and 15 bases separated the two germline ends. The CDR3 is CSARVLQVGNEQYF. The CDR3 coding sequence is TGCAGTGCTAGAGTACTCCAAGTTGGGAACGAGCAGTACTTC.

This clonotype is classed as medium-sized (0.01 to 0.1%). In a library made to pick up alpha chains, this beta chain is a stray read with a size that means little. The V gene is TRBV7-2, the J gene TRBJ2-3; weak D call: TRBD2 (5 bases). This CDR3 comprises 12 residues. V lost 4 bases and J 7 bases, leaving 9 bases between the germline ends. In germline, CDR1 is SGHTA, CDR2 FQGNSA. The CDR3 spells CASSSRTYTQYF. DNA of the CDR3: TGTGCCAGCAGCTCCCGGACTTATACGCAGTATTTT.

Regarding this clonotype: This beta chain is a stray read from a library made for alpha chains; its abundance is not meaningful. The rearrangement uses TRBV5-1 and TRBJ1-5, with D perhaps TRBD1 (5 bases). Germline lookup yields CDR1 SGHRS and CDR2 YFSETQ. This CDR3 spans 13 amino acids. Trimming shortened V by 4 bases and J by 2 bases, and 7 bases separated the two germline ends. The CDR3 bases are TGCGCCAGCAGCGAGACAGGCAATCAGCCCCAGCATTTT. It translates to CASSETGNQPQHF.